These T cell receptor beta chains were read from a single sample in a study of cytomegalovirus exposure and HLA in healthy donors. Using immunoSEQ multiplex PCR, the repertoire was profiled, and TCRdb retains in-frame clones only, with some absent. The data contain over 150,000 clones, around 80% of them seen just once; the ten biggest clones take up under 2.5%. Material for sequencing was PBMCs. Receptors originate from a man aged 40-49 years in good health and CMV-seronegative. The CDR3 runs from the conserved cysteine through the conserved F or W. D genes are given only for firm matches. Where a row states a size, it is once, few, many or the class of an expanded clone; other rows omit it.

j_call	d_call	clone_size	v_call	cdr3_nt	cdr3_aa
TRBJ2-2	TRBD2	.	TRBV5-4	TGTGCCACCAGTGCGCAGGGAGGTGTAGCGGGGGGCTTCACCGGGGAGCTGTTTTTT	CATSAQGGVAGGFTGELFF
TRBJ2-5	TRBD1	.	TRBV4-1	TGCGCCAGCAGCCAAGAATATCCAGGGGGCGAAGAGACCCAGTACTTC	CASSQEYPGGEETQYF
TRBJ2-1	TRBD2	.	TRBV28	TGTGCCAGCAGTCCCGGGGGGTGGCAGGGAGGCCCAGGAGGGGAGCAGTTCTTC	CASSPGGWQGGPGGEQFF
TRBJ1-1	.	.	TRBV5-4	TGTGCCAGCAGCCACGGGGGGGGGATTGGGGTAGCTTTCTTT	CASSHGGGIGVAFF
TRBJ2-1	.	.	TRBV2	TGTGCCAGCAGACTAGTGGATGACAATGAGCAGTTCTTC	CASRLVDDNEQFF
TRBJ2-2	TRBD2	.	TRBV5-1	TGCGCCAGCAGCTTGGCATCTAGCGGGAGGGCCCTGTTGACCAGGGAGCTGTTTTTT	CASSLASSGRALLTRELFF
TRBJ1-1	.	.	TRBV5-1	TGCGCCAGCAGCTTGGGGCCAGAGAACACTGAAGCTTTCTTT	CASSLGPENTEAFF
TRBJ2-7	.	once	TRBV19	TGTGCCAGTAGTAGGTCAAGGGGCTACGAGCAGTACTTC	CASSRSRGYEQYF
TRBJ2-7	TRBD2	.	TRBV11-2	TGTGCCAGCAGCTTCACGGGAGGGATAACCTACGAGCAGTACTTC	CASSFTGGITYEQYF
TRBJ2-4	.	.	TRBV21-1	TGTGCCAGCAGCCCAAGAAAACGACAGGGGAGTAACAGTCAGTACTTC	CASSPRKRQGSNSQYF
TRBJ2-7	TRBD2	few	TRBV4-1	TGCGCCAGCAGCCAAGACGGTTCTAGCGGGACAAGCTCCTACGAGCAGTACTTC	CASSQDGSSGTSSYEQYF
TRBJ2-3	TRBD1	once	TRBV7-9	TGTGCCAGCAGCCCTGCGGGACAGGACACAGATACGCAGTATTTT	CASSPAGQDTDTQYF
TRBJ1-1	TRBD1	.	TRBV6-5	TGTGCCAGCAGCCGACGGGACAGGGGAACAACTGAAGCTTTCTTT	CASSRRDRGTTEAFF
TRBJ1-4	TRBD1	.	TRBV7-9	TGTGCCAGCACCAAAGGGATGGGACAGCGTAATGAAAAACTGTTTTTT	CASTKGMGQRNEKLFF
TRBJ2-3	TRBD2	.	TRBV5-1	TGCGCCAGCAGCGTACACGAGACTAGCGGGAGGGGCGGTGGTACGCAGTATTTT	CASSVHETSGRGGGTQYF
TRBJ2-5	TRBD2	.	TRBV6-1	TGTGCCAGCAGTGAATCAGGAGGGAGGGAAGAGACCCAGTACTTC	CASSESGGREETQYF
TRBJ1-5	.	.	TRBV4-3	TGCGCCAGCAGCCAAGATCGGGATCAGCCCCAGCATTTT	CASSQDRDQPQHF
TRBJ2-7	.	.	TRBV28	TGTGCCAGCAGTTTTGTGGGACTGAAGACCTACGAGCAGTACTTC	CASSFVGLKTYEQYF
TRBJ2-2	TRBD1	.	TRBV2	TGTGCCAGCAGTTACGGCAGGGCAGGGGGTGGCACCGGGGAGCTGTTTTTT	CASSYGRAGGGTGELFF
TRBJ1-3	.	.	TRBV4-1	TGCGCCAGCAGCCAAGGATCCCCCAGGGGATTTTCTGGAAACACCATATATTTT	CASSQGSPRGFSGNTIYF
TRBJ2-7	.	.	TRBV7-9	TGTGCCAGCAGTTGGACATCCTACGAGCAGTACTTC	CASSWTSYEQYF
TRBJ2-1	TRBD2	.	TRBV7-2	TGTGCCAGCAGTTACGATTCAGCGGGAGTTAGGAATGAGCAGTTCTTC	CASSYDSAGVRNEQFF
TRBJ2-7	TRBD1	.	TRBV5-5	TGTGCCAGCAGCTTGGTCCGCGGACAGGCCTCCTACGAGCAGTACTTC	CASSLVRGQASYEQYF